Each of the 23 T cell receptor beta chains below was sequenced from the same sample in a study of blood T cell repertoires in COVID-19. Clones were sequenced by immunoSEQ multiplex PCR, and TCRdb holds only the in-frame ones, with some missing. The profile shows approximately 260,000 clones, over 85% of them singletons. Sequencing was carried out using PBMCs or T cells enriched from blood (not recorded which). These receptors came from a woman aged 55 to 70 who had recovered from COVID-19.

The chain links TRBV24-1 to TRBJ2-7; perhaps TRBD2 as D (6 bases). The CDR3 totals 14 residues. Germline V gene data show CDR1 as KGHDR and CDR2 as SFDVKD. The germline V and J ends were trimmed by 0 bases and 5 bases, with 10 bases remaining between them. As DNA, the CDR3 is TGTGCCACCAGTGATTTGGGGACTGGTAACGAGCAGTACTTC. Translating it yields CATSDLGTGNEQYF.

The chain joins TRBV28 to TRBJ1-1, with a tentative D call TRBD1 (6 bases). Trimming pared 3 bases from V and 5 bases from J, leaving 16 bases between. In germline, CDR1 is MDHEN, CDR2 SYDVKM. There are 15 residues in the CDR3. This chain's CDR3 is CASSFGGAQGTEAFF. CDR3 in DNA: TGTGCCAGCAGTTTCGGGGGGGCTCAGGGGACTGAAGCTTTCTTT. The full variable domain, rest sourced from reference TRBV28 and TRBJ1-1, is DVKVTQSSRYLVKRTGEKVFLECVQDMDHENMFWYRQDPGLGLRLIYFSYDVKMKEKGDIPEGYSVSREKKERFSLILESASTNQTSMYLCASSFGGAQGTEAFFGQGTRLTVV.

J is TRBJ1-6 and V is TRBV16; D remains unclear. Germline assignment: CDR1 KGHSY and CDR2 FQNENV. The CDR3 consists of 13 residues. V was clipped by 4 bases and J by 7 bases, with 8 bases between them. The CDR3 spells CASSPSLNSPLHF. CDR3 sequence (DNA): TGTGCCAGCAGCCCTTCACTGAATTCACCCCTCCACTTT.

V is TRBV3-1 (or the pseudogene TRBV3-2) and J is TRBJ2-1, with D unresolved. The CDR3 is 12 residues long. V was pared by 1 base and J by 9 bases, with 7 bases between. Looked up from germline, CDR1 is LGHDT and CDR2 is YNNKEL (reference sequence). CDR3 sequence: CASSQVTREQFF. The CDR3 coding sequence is TGTGCCAGCAGCCAAGTGACTCGTGAGCAGTTCTTC.

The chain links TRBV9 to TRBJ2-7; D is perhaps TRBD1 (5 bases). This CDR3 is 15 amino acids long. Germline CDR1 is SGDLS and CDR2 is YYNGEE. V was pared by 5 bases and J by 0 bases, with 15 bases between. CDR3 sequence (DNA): TGTGCCAGCAGTGAAACTGGACAAAGCTCCTACGAGCAGTACTTC. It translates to CASSETGQSSYEQYF.

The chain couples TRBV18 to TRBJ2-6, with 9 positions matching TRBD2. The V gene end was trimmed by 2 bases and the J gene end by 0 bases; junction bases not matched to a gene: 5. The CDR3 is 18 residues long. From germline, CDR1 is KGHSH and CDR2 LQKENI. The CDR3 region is CASSPSAGGNSGANVLTF. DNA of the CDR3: TGTGCCAGCTCACCATCAGCGGGAGGCAACTCTGGGGCCAACGTCCTGACTTTC.

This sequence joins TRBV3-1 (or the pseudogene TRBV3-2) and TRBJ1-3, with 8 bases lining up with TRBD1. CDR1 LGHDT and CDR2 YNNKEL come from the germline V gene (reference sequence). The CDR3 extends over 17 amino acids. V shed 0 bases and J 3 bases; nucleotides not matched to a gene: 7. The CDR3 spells CASSQDTPGGGGNTIYF. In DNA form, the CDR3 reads TGTGCCAGCAGCCAAGATACCCCAGGGGGCGGTGGAAACACCATATATTTT.

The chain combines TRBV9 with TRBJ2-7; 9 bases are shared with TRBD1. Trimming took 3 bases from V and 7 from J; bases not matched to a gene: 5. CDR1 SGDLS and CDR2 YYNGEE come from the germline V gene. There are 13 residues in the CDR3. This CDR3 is CASSEQGAGEQYF. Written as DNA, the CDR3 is TGTGCCAGCAGCGAACAGGGGGCGGGGGAGCAGTACTTC.

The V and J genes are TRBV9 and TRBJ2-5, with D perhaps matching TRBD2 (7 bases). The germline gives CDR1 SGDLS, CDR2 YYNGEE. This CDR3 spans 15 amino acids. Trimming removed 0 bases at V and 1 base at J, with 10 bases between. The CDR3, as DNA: TGTGCCAGCAGCGTAGCGGGGGGCCTCCAAGAGACCCAGTACTTC. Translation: CASSVAGGLQETQYF.

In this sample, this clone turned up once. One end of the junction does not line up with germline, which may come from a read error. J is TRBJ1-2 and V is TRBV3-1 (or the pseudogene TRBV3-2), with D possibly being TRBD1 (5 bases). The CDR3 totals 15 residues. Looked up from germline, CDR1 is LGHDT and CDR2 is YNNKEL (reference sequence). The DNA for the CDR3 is TGTGCCAGCAGCAAAGACGGGGGGGTTACCTATGGCTACACCTTC. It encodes CASSKDGGVTYGYTF.

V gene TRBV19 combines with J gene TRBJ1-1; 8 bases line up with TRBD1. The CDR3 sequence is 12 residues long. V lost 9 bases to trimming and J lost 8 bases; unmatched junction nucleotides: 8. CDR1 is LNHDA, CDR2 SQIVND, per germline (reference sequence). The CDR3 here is CASRQGTLEAFF. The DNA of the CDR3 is TGTGCCAGCAGACAGGGGACGCTCGAAGCTTTCTTT.

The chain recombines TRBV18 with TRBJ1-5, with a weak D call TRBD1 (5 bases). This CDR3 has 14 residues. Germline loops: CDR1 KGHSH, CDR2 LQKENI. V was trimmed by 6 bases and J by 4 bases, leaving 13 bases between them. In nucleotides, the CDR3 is TGTGCCAGCTCTCCCTCGGGGGGAAATCAGCCCCAGCATTTT. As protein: CASSPSGGNQPQHF.

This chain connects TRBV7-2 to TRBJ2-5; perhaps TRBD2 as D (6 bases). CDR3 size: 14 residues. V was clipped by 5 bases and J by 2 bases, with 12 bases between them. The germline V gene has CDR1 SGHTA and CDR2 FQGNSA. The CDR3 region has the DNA TGTGCCAGCAGCCCTAGCGCCAGGCAAGAGACCCAGTACTTC. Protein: CASSPSARQETQYF.

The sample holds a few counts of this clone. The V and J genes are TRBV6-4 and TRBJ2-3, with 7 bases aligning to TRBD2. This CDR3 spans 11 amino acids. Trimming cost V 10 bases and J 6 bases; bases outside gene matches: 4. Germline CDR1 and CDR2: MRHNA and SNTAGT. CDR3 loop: CATAAGDTQYF. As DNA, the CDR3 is TGTGCCACAGCAGCGGGGGATACGCAGTATTTT.

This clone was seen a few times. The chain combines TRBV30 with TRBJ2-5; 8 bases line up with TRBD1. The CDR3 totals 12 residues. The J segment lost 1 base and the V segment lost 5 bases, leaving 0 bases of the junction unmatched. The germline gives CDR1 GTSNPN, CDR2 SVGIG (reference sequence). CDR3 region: CAWGQGQETQYF. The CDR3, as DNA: TGTGCCTGGGGACAGGGCCAAGAGACCCAGTACTTC.

The CDR3 DNA reads as TGTGCCAGCAGGGCCTCCGGGACTCCCGGGGATACGCAGTATTTT. This sequence encodes CASRASGTPGDTQYF. The V gene is TRBV6-5, the J gene TRBJ2-3; a possible D gene is TRBD2 (6 bases). Trimming shortened V by 6 bases and J by 6 bases, and 19 bases separated the two germline ends. CDR1 is MNHEY, CDR2 SVGAGI, per germline. The CDR3 has 15 residues.

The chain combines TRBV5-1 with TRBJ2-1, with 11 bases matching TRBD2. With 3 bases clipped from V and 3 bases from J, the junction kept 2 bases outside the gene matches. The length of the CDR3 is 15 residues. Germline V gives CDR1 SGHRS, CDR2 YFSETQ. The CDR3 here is CASSWGLADYNEQFF. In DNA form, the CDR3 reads TGCGCCAGCAGCTGGGGACTAGCGGACTACAATGAGCAGTTCTTC. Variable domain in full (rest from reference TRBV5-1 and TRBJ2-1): KAGVTQTPRYLIKTRGQQVTLSCSPISGHRSVSWYQQTPGQGLQFLFEYFSETQRNKGNFPGRFSGRQFSNSRSEMNVSTLELGDSALYLCASSWGLADYNEQFFGPGTRLTVL.

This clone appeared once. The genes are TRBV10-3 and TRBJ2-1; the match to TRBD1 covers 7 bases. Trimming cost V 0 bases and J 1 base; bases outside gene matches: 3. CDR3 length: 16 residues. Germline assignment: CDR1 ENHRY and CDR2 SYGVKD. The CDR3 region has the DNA TGTGCCATCAGTGAGTCTTTCAGGGGGTCCTACAATGAGCAGTTCTTC. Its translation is CAISESFRGSYNEQFF.

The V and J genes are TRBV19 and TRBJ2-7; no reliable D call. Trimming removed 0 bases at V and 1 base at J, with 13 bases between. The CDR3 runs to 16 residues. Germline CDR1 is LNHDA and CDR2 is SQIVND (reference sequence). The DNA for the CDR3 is TGTGCCAGTAGTATAGACCTCCTGGCAGGATCCTACGAGCAGTACTTC. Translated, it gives CASSIDLLAGSYEQYF.

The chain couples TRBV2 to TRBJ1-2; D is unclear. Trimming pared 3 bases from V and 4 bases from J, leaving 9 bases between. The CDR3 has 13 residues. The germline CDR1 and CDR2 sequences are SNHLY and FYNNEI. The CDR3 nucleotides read TGTGCCAGCAGTGATCCCGGGATCTATGGCTACACCTTC. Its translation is CASSDPGIYGYTF.

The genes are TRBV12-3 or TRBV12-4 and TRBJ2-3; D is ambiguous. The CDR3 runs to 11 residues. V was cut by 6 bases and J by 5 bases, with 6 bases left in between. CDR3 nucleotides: TGTGCCAGCAGCCGGAGAGATACGCAGTATTTT. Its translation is CASSRRDTQYF.

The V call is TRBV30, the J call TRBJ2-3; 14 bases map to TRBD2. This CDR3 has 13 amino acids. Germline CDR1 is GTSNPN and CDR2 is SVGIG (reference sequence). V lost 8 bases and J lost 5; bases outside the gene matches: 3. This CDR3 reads CAGGLAGGDTQYF. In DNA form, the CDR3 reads TGTGCCGGAGGACTAGCGGGAGGAGATACGCAGTATTTT. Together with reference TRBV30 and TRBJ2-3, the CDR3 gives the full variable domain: SQTIHQWPATLVQPVGSPLSLECTVEGTSNPNLYWYRQAAGRGLQLLFYSVGIGQISSEVPQNLSASRPQDRQFILSSKKLLLSDSGFYLCAGGLAGGDTQYFGPGTRLTVL.

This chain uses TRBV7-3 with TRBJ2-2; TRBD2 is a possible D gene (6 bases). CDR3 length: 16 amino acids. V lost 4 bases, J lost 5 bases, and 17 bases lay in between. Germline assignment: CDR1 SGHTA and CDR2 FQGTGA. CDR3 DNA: TGTGCCAGCAGCTGGATGGGCGGGATGGAGACCGGGGAGCTGTTTTTT. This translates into CASSWMGGMETGELFF.